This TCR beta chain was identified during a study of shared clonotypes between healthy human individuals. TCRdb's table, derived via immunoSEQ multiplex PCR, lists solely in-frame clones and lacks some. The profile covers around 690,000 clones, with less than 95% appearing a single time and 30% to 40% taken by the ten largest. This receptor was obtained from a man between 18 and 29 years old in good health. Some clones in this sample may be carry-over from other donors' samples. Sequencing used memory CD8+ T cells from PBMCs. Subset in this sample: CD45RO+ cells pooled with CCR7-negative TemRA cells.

In nucleotides, the CDR3 is TGTGCCAGCAGCGTCGCAGGGAATAACTATGGCTACACCTTC. Residues: CASSVAGNNYGYTF. The chain has TRBV27 and TRBJ1-2, with D tentatively TRBD1 (5 bases). Between the trimmed V and J ends, which lost 6 bases and 1 base, there was a span of 12 bases. CDR1 is MNHEY and CDR2 is SMNVEV in the germline V gene (reference sequence). The CDR3 length is 14 residues.